The 17 T cell receptor beta chains reported below all come from one sample, sequenced in a study of T cell responses to AZD1222 COVID-19 vaccine. TCRdb keeps only in-frame clones here, not all; method: immunoSEQ multiplex PCR. The sample consists of more than 150,000 clones, 90% of them appearing once. The sample in question was peripheral blood, obtained on day 0 of AZD1222 vaccination. These receptors were obtained from an adult in good health.

This chain links TRBV7-3 with TRBJ1-3; D may be TRBD1 (5 bases). CDR3 length: 12 amino acids. Germline CDR1 reads SGHTA; CDR2 reads FQGTGA. V was trimmed by 0 bases and J by 14 bases, leaving 11 bases between them. The CDR3 loop reads CASSLTGGRLYF. The CDR3, as DNA: TGTGCCAGCAGCTTAACTGGGGGTCGTCTATATTTT. The full variable domain, completed using reference TRBV7-3 and TRBJ1-3, is GAGVSQTPSNKVTEKGKYVELRCDPISGHTALYWYRQSLGQGPEFLIYFQGTGAADDSGLPNDRFFAVRPEGSVSTLKIQRTERGDSAVYLCASSLTGGRLYFGEGSWLTVV.

A note on this clone: At the DNA level, this CDR3 is encoded by other sequences in the same sample as well. The chain has TRBV27 and TRBJ1-5; no clear D gene. Trimming took off 3 bases at V and 4 bases at J, with 7 bases between the two ends. This CDR3 has 13 residues. Per the germline V gene, CDR1 is MNHEY and CDR2 is SMNVEV (reference sequence). CDR3 sequence: CASSFGGNQPQHF. As DNA, the CDR3 is TGTGCCAGCAGTTTCGGCGGTAATCAGCCCCAGCATTTT.

The chain combines TRBV24-1 with TRBJ1-4; D unresolved. V shed 7 bases and J shed 0 bases, with 11 bases lying between them. Germline CDR1 reads KGHDR; CDR2 reads SFDVKD. This CDR3 is built from 15 residues. CDR3 coding DNA: TGTGCCACCAGCGGGTTTGATGCAACTAATGAAAAACTGTTTTTT. This translates into CATSGFDATNEKLFF.

V usage is TRBV5-1 and J usage is TRBJ1-2; D is ambiguous. The CDR3 has 15 residues. The V and J ends lost 0 bases and 4 bases respectively, with 13 bases between them. Germline lookup yields CDR1 SGHRS and CDR2 YFSETQ. The CDR3, as DNA: TGCGCCAGCAGCTTGGGGGTCACCGAGAGCTATGGCTACACCTTC. It is translated as CASSLGVTESYGYTF.

The chain recombines TRBV4-1 with TRBJ2-4; TRBD2 is a possible D gene (5 bases). Germline V lookup: CDR1 MGHRA, CDR2 YSYEKL. The CDR3 runs to 12 residues. Trimming left V 0 bases short and J 8 bases short, with 5 bases between. The CDR3 nucleotides read TGCGCCAGCAGCCAAGACGGGGACATTCAGTACTTC. This encodes CASSQDGDIQYF.

The chain carries TRBV28 and TRBJ1-1; D gene ambiguous. V was cut by 2 bases and J by 0 bases, with 7 bases left in between. CDR3 length: 14 residues. Germline CDR1 reads MDHEN; CDR2 reads SYDVKM. The chain's CDR3 is CASSLTGLNTEAFF. The DNA of the CDR3 is TGTGCCAGCAGTTTAACTGGTTTGAACACTGAAGCTTTCTTT.

This rearrangement joins TRBV15 to TRBJ2-1; 15 nucleotides align to TRBD2. V gave up 3 bases and J gave up 9 bases; unmatched junction bases: 3. CDR3 length: 15 amino acids. In germline, CDR1 is LNHNV, CDR2 YYDKDF (reference sequence). The CDR3 sequence is CATSSGLAGGAEQFF. The CDR3 region has the DNA TGTGCCACCAGCAGCGGACTAGCGGGGGGGGCTGAGCAGTTCTTC.

The V gene is TRBV3-1 (or the pseudogene TRBV3-2), the J gene TRBJ2-7, with TRBD2 matching 8 bases. This CDR3 has 15 amino acids. From germline, CDR1 is LGHDT and CDR2 YNNKEL (reference sequence). After removal of 3 bases from V and 5 bases from J, the junction contained 9 bases not matched to a gene. CDR3 protein: CASSQGPTSADEQYF. CDR3 nucleotides: TGTGCCAGCAGCCAGGGGCCGACTAGCGCAGACGAGCAGTACTTC.

The genes are TRBV9 and TRBJ2-2; no clear D. The CDR3 loop spans 14 amino acids. The germline gives CDR1 SGDLS, CDR2 YYNGEE. V was clipped by 0 bases and J by 1 base, with 4 bases between them. CDR3 bases: TGTGCCAGCAGCGTAGATCAGAACACCGGGGAGCTGTTTTTT. Encoded protein: CASSVDQNTGELFF.

The chain employs TRBV19 and TRBJ2-7; 8 bases align to TRBD2. Germline assignment: CDR1 LNHDA and CDR2 SQIVND (reference sequence). Trimming took 4 bases from V and 0 from J; bases not matched to a gene: 11. The CDR3 runs 17 residues. Here the CDR3 DNA reads TGTGCCAGTAGTACCGGGGGGGGAATACTGAGCTCCTACGAGCAGTACTTC. Residues: CASSTGGGILSSYEQYF.

V and J are TRBV2 and TRBJ2-2; no clear D. The CDR3 sequence is 14 residues long. Trimming pared 6 bases from V and 1 base from J, leaving 9 bases between. The germline gives CDR1 SNHLY, CDR2 FYNNEI. CDR3 protein: CASRPTGNTGELFF. DNA for the CDR3: TGTGCCAGCAGGCCCACGGGGAACACCGGGGAGCTGTTTTTT.

A single count supports this clone. The rearrangement uses TRBV10-3 and TRBJ1-2; D might be TRBD1 (6 bases). In germline, CDR1 is ENHRY, CDR2 SYGVKD. The CDR3 totals 16 residues. Trimming stripped 0 bases from V and 2 bases from J, with 13 bases between. The CDR3 DNA reads as TGTGCCATCAGTGAGTCGGGGGGCAGGGAAAACTATGGCTACACCTTC. It is translated as CAISESGGRENYGYTF.

This chain connects TRBV11-2 to TRBJ2-7; weak D call: TRBD1 (6 bases). The CDR3 extends over 15 amino acids. V dropped 2 bases and J dropped 3 bases, with 14 bases sitting between them. CDR1 is SGHAT and CDR2 is FQNNGV in the germline V gene. The CDR3 here is CASSLSARGRYEQYF. DNA for the CDR3: TGTGCCAGCAGCTTATCGGCCAGGGGCCGCTACGAGCAGTACTTC. Based on the CDR3 plus reference TRBV11-2 and TRBJ2-7, the full variable domain is EAGVAQSPRYKIIEKRQSVAFWCNPISGHATLYWYQQILGQGPKLLIQFQNNGVVDDSQLPKDRFSAERLKGVDSTLKIQPAKLEDSAVYLCASSLSARGRYEQYFGPGTRLTVT.

This CDR3 is CASSERAPNYGYTF. The CDR3 DNA reads as TGTGCCAGTAGTGAAAGAGCCCCGAACTATGGCTACACCTTC. The chain is built from TRBV19 and TRBJ1-2; unclear D gene. There are 14 residues in the CDR3. Germline CDR1 LNHDA, CDR2 SQIVND (reference sequence). Trimming removed 5 bases at V and 2 bases at J, with 12 bases between.

The chain links TRBV6-1 to TRBJ1-2, with TRBD1 as a possible D gene (6 bases). The CDR3 length is 13 residues. V lost 6 bases and J 6 bases, leaving 14 bases between the germline ends. The V gene's germline CDR1 is MNHNS and CDR2 SASEGT. CDR3 residues: CASSVQGDHGYTF. The CDR3 DNA is TGTGCCAGCAGCGTACAGGGAGATCATGGCTACACCTTC.

The J gene is TRBJ1-2, the V gene TRBV3-1 (or the pseudogene TRBV3-2); 9 positions match TRBD1. This CDR3 contains 15 residues. Germline trimming cut 5 bases from V and 4 bases from J; bases unmatched to any gene: 8. Germline CDR1 and CDR2: LGHDT and YNNKEL (reference sequence). The CDR3 protein is CASSALGTGIYGYTF. The CDR3 DNA follows: TGTGCCAGCAGCGCCCTAGGGACAGGGATCTATGGCTACACCTTC.

The chain is built from TRBV7-2 and TRBJ1-6; 7 bases agree with TRBD1. The CDR3 has 15 residues. Unmatched junction bases numbered 7, after V lost 7 bases and J lost 4 bases. Germline CDR1 reads SGHTA; CDR2 reads FQGNSA. In DNA form, the CDR3 reads TGTGCCAGCACCCTAGACAGGGCGTATAATTCACCCCTCCACTTT. Protein product: CASTLDRAYNSPLHF.